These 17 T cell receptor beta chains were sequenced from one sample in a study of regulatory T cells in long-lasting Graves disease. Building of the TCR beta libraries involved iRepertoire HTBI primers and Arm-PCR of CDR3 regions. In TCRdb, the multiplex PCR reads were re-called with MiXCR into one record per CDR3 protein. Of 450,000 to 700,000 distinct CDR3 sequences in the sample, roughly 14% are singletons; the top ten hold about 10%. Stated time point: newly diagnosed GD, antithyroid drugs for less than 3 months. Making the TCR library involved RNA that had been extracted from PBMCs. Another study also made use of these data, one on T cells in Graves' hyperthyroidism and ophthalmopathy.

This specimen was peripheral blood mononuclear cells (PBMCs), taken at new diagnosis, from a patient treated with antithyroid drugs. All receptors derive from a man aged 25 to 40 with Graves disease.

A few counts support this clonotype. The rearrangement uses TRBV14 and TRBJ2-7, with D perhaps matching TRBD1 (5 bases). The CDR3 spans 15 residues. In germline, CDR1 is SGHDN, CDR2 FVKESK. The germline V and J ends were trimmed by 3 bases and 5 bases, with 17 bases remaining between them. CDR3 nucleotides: TGTGCCAGCAGCCACTTTACGTCAGGGTCCAACGAGCAGTACTTC. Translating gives CASSHFTSGSNEQYF.

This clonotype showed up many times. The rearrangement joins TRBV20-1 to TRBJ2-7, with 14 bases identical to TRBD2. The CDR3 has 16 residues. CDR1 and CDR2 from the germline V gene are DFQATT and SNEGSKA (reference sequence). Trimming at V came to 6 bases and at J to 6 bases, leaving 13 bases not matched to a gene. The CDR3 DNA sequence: TGCAGTGCCCTAGGCCGGTTGGGACTAGCGGGAGTCGAGCAGTACTTC. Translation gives CSALGRLGLAGVEQYF.

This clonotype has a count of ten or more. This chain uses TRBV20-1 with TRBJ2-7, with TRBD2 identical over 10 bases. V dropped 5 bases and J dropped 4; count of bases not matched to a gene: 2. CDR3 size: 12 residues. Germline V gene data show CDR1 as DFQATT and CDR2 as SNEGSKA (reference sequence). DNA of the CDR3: TGCAGTGCTGAGCGGGGGGGGTACGAGCAGTACTTC. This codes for CSAERGGYEQYF.

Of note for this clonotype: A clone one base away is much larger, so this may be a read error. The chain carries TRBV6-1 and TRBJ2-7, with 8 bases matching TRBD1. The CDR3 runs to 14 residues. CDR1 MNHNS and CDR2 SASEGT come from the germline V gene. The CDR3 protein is CASSWTGRSYEQHF. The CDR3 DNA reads TGTGCCAGCAGCTGGACAGGGCGCTCCTACGAGCAGCACTTC.

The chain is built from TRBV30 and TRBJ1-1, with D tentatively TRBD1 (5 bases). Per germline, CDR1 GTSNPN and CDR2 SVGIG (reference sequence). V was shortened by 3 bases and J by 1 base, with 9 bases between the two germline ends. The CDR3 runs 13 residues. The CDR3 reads CAWRGGANTEAFF. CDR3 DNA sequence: TGTGCCTGGAGGGGCGGGGCGAACACTGAAGCTTTCTTT.

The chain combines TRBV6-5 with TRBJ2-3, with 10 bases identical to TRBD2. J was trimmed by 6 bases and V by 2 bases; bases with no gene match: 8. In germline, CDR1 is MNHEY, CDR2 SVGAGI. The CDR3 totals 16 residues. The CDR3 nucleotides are TGTGCCAGCAGTTACCGCGGACTAGCGGCGCGGGATACGCAGTATTTT. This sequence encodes CASSYRGLAARDTQYF.

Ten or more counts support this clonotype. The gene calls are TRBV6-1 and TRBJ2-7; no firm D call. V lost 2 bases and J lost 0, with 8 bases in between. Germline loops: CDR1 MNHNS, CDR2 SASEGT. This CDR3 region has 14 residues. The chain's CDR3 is CASSEFGSSYEQYF. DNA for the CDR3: TGTGCCAGCAGTGAATTCGGCTCCTCCTACGAGCAGTACTTC.

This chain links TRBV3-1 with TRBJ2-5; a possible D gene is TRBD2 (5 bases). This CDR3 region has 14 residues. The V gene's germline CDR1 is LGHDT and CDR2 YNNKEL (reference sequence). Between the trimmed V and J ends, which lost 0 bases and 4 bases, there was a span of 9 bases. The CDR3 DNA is TGTGCCAGCAGCCAAGATATAGGGAGAGAGACCCAGTACTTC. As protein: CASSQDIGRETQYF.

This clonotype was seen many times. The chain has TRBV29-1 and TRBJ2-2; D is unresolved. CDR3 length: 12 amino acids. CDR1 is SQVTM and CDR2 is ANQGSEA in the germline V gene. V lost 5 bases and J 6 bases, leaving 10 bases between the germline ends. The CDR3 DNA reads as TGCAGCGTTCCCCAGTTTGCCGGGGAGCTGTTTTTT. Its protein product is CSVPQFAGELFF.

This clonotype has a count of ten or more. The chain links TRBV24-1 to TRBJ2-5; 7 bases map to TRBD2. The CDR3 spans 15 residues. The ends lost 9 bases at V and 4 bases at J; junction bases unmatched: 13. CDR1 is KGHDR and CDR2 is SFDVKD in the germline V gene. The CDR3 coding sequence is TGTGCCACCGTGGCTAGCGGAGACACTCGAGAGACCCAGTACTTC. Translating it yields CATVASGDTRETQYF.

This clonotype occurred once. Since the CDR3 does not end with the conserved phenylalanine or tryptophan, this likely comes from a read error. DNA of the CDR3: TGCGCCAGCAGTCGCGGGGGGACCACAGATACGCAGTATCTT. This sequence encodes CASSRGGTTDTQYL. This rearrangement joins TRBV10-2 to TRBJ2-3; the match to TRBD2 covers 8 bases. The germline CDR1 and CDR2 sequences are WSHSY and SAAADI. V lost 5 bases and J lost 2; bases outside the gene matches: 3. This CDR3 comprises 14 residues.

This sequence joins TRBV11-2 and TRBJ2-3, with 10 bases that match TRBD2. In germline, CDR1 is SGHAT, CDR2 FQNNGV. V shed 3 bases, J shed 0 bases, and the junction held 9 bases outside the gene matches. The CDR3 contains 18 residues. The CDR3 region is CASSFRGLADPSTDTQYF. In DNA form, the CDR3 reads TGTGCCAGCAGCTTTCGTGGACTAGCGGATCCTAGCACAGATACGCAGTATTTT.

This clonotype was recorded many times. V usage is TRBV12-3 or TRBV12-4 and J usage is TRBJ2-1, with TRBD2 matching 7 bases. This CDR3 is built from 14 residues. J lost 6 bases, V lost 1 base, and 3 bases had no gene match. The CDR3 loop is CASSLGRLANEQFF. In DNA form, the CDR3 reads TGTGCCAGCAGTTTAGGGAGACTAGCCAATGAGCAGTTCTTC.

This chain's CDR3 is CASSIAGTPSYEQYF. CDR3 in DNA: TGTGCCAGTAGTATCGCCGGGACGCCCTCCTACGAGCAGTACTTC. V is TRBV19 and J is TRBJ2-7, with D possibly being TRBD1 or TRBD2 (5 bases each). The CDR3 is 15 amino acids. Germline CDR1 and CDR2: LNHDA and SQIVND (reference sequence). V gave up 3 bases and J gave up 0 bases, with 12 bases separating them. Supplemented by reference TRBV19 and TRBJ2-7, the full variable domain reads DGGITQSPKYLFRKEGQNVTLSCEQNLNHDAMYWYRQDPGQGLRLIYYSQIVNDFQKGDIAEGYSVSREKKESFPLTVTSAQKNPTAFYLCASSIAGTPSYEQYFGPGTRLTVT.

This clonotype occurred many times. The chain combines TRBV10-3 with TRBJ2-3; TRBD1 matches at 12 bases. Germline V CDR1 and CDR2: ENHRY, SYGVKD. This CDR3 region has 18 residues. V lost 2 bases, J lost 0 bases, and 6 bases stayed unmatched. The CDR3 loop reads CAISETPGQGASTDTQYF. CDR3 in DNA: TGTGCCATCAGTGAGACCCCGGGACAGGGGGCGAGCACAGATACGCAGTATTTT.

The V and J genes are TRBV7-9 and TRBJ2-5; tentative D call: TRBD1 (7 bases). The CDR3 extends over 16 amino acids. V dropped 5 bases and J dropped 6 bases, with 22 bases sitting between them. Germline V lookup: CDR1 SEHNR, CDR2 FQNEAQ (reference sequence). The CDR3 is CASSPESSGRGKTQYF. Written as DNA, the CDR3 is TGTGCCAGCAGCCCGGAGAGTAGCGGCAGGGGGAAGACCCAGTACTTC.

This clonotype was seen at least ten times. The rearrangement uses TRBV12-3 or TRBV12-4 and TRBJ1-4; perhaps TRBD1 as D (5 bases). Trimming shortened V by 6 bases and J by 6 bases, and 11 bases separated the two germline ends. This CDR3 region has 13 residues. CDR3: CASSPGTHEKLFF. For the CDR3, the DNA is TGTGCCAGCAGCCCCGGGACCCATGAAAAACTGTTTTTT.